The sequence of this T cell receptor (beta chain) was determined in a study of OX40 agonist ivuxolimab in advanced cancers. About the study: Ivuxolimab is an agonistic anti-OX40 (CD134) antibody, and patients were treated with it. Patients were infused with ivuxolimab every 2 weeks at 0.01 to 10 mg/kg.

Regarding this clone: Antigen: not known.

Profiling relied on immunoSEQ multiplex PCR, and the TCRdb table lists in-frame clones only, not all of them. The data contain roughly 48,000 clones, approximately 85% of them seen just once; the ten biggest clones take up 7.5% to 10%. Study-level findings and limits: Still undetermined is the antigen specificity of the expanded peripheral T cells.

J gave up 3 bases and V 5 bases, and 10 bases lay outside the gene matches. The CDR3 is 16 residues long. Germline V CDR1 and CDR2: SGHNT, YYREEE (reference sequence). This sample comprised CD4+ or CD8+ T cells sorted from blood, obtained in a trial of the OX40 agonist ivuxolimab. The rearrangement uses TRBV5-4 and TRBJ2-1, with 8 bases fitting TRBD2. This clonotype was sampled from an adult with an advanced solid tumor such as melanoma, head and neck, liver or kidney cancer. The CDR3 here is CASSSTTTSDYNEQFF. CDR3 sequence (DNA): TGTGCCAGCAGTTCTACCACGACTAGCGACTACAATGAGCAGTTCTTC.